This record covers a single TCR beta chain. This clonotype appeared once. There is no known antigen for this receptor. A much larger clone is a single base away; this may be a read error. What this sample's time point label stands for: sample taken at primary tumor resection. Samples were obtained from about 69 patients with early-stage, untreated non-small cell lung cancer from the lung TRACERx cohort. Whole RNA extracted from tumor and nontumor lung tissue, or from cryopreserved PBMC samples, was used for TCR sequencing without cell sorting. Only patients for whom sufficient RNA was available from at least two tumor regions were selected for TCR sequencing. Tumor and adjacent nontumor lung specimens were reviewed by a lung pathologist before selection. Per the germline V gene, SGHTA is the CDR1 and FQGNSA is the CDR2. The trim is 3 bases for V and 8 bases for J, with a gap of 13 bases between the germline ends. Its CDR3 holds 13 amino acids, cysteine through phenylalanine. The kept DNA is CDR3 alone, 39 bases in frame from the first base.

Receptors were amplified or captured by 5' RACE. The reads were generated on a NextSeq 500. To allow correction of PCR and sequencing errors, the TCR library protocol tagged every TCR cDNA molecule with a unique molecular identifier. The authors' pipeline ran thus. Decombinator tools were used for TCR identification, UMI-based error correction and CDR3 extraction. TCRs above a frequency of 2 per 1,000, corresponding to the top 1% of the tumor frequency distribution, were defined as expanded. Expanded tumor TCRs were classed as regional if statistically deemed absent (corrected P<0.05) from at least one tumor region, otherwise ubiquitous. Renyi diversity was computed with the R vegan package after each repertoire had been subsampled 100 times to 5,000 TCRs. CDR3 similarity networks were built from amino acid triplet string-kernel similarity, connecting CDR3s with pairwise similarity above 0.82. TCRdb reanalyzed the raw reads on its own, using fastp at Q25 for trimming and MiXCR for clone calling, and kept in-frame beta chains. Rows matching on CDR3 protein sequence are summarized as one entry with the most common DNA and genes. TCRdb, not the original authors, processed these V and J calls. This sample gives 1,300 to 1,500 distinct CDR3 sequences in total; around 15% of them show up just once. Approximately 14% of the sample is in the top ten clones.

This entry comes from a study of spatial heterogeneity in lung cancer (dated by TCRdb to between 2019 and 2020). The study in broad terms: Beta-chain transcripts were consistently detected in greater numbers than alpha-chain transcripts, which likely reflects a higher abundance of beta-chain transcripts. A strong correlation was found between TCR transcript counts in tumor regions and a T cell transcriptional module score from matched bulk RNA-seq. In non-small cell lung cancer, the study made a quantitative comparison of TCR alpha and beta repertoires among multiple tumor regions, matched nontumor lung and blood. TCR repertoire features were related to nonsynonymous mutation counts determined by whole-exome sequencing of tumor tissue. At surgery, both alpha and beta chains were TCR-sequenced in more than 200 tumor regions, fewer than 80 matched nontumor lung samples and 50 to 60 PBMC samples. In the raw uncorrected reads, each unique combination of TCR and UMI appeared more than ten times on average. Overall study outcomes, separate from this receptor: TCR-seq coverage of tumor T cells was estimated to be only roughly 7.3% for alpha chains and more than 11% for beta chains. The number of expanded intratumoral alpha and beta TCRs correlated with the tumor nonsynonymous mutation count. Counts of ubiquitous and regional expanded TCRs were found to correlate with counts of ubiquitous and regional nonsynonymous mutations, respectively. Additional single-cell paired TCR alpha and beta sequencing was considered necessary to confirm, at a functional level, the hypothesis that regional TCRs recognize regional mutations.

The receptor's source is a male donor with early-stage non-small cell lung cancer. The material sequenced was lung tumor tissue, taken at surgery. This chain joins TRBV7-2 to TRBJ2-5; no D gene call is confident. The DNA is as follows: TGTGCCAGCAGCTTTTCGGCCTCGGAAACCCAGTACTTC. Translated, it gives CASSFSASETQYF.